This entry features one T cell receptor beta chain sequence. Its antigen is still unknown. In the PCR, 60 Vbeta and 13 Jbeta primers were used. Profiling relied on immunoSEQ multiplex PCR, and the TCRdb table lists in-frame clones only, not all of them. Here the sample spans under 85,000 clones, about 70% being singletons. The source of the sample is a study of cytomegalovirus exposure and HLA in healthy donors. Broader study findings: TCR beta chains associated with HLA were, in a later analysis, more clonally expanded than equally common others. In a later analysis, productive TCRs from donors in an Asian-associated ancestry cluster reportedly carried fewer N-insertions than the cohort mean.

Germline V gene sequence: CDR1 MRHNA, CDR2 SNTAGT. CDR3 length: 14 amino acids. Between the trimmed V and J ends, which lost 4 bases and 2 bases, there was a span of 8 bases. The sample consisted of PBMCs. The sequence was obtained from a woman aged 25 to 39 in good health and CMV-seropositive. The chain recombines TRBV6-4 with TRBJ2-2; D is unclear. CDR3 nucleotide sequence: TGTGCCAGCAGTGTTGAGGAAAACACCGGGGAGCTGTTTTTT. Its translation: CASSVEENTGELFF.